A single sample gave rise to the 22 T cell receptor beta chains below, sequenced in a study of blood T cell repertoires in COVID-19. Clones were read by immunoSEQ multiplex PCR, and TCRdb kept only the in-frame ones, dropping some. The table includes tens of thousands of clones, about four fifths detected once. The sample comprised peripheral blood. These receptors all stem from a woman aged 60-75 years with acute or convalescent COVID-19.

The chain employs TRBV25-1 and TRBJ2-3; D remains ambiguous. Germline lookup yields CDR1 MGHDK and CDR2 SYGVNS. Deletions cut 6 bases from V and 2 bases from J, with 6 bases between. The CDR3 length is 12 residues. The CDR3 spells CASRSHTDTQYF. CDR3 in DNA: TGTGCCAGCAGGAGTCACACAGATACGCAGTATTTT.

V and J are TRBV28 and TRBJ1-1, with no clear D. Germline V gene lookup returns CDR1 MDHEN and CDR2 SYDVKM. V lost 4 bases to trimming and J lost 3 bases, with 15 bases between them. The CDR3 has 15 residues. The CDR3 nucleotides are TGTGCCAGCAGTTGGCTATTGGAGACCGACACTGAAGCTTTCTTT. Its protein product is CASSWLLETDTEAFF. The complete variable domain, with remaining parts taken from reference TRBV28 and TRBJ1-1, reads DVKVTQSSRYLVKRTGEKVFLECVQDMDHENMFWYRQDPGLGLRLIYFSYDVKMKEKGDIPEGYSVSREKKERFSLILESASTNQTSMYLCASSWLLETDTEAFFGQGTRLTVV.

The V call is TRBV19, the J call TRBJ1-4, with 8 bases matching TRBD1. Germline CDR1 LNHDA, CDR2 SQIVND (reference sequence). Trimming cost V 5 bases and J 4 bases; bases outside gene matches: 3. There are 14 residues in the CDR3. As DNA, the CDR3 is TGTGCCAGTAGTTCAGGACAGGGTAATGAAAAACTGTTTTTT. Encoded protein: CASSSGQGNEKLFF.

The V gene is TRBV5-6, the J gene TRBJ2-5, with D perhaps matching TRBD1 (6 bases). V was shortened by 4 bases and J by 2 bases, with 15 bases between the two germline ends. The germline V gene encodes CDR1 SGHDT and CDR2 YYEEEE. This CDR3 is 15 amino acids long. The CDR3 DNA follows: TGTGCCAGCAGCAGAAGGACAGACGTTCAAGAGACCCAGTACTTC. Its translation is CASSRRTDVQETQYF.

J is TRBJ1-1 and V is TRBV12-5, with 7 bases aligning to TRBD1. J gave up 1 base and V 5 bases, and 10 bases lay outside the gene matches. Germline V gene data show CDR1 as LGHNT and CDR2 as FRNRAP. The CDR3 sequence is 16 residues long. For the CDR3, the DNA is TGTGCTAGTGGTCGGGGGATCGGACAGGCGAACACTGAAGCTTTCTTT. This sequence encodes CASGRGIGQANTEAFF. Drawing the rest from reference TRBV12-5 and TRBJ1-1, the complete variable domain is DARVTQTPRHKVTEMGQEVTMRCQPILGHNTVFWYRQTMMQGLELLAYFRNRAPLDDSGMPKDRFSAEMPDATLATLKIQPSEPRDSAVYFCASGRGIGQANTEAFFGQGTRLTVV.

The V call is TRBV2, the J call TRBJ2-1, with 9 bases aligning to TRBD2. CDR1 and CDR2 (germline): SNHLY, FYNNEI. The junction had 9 bases not matched to a gene; V was cut back by 2 bases and J by 10 bases. The CDR3 totals 15 residues. The CDR3: CASSEIAGDYKEQFF. Written as DNA, the CDR3 is TGTGCCAGCAGTGAAATAGCGGGGGATTATAAGGAGCAGTTCTTC.

This rearrangement joins TRBV7-2 to TRBJ2-3; the match to TRBD2 covers 9 bases. V shed 0 bases, J shed 4 bases, and the junction held 8 bases outside the gene matches. Germline V gene data show CDR1 as SGHTA and CDR2 as FQGNSA. The CDR3 spans 17 residues. The CDR3 region is CASSLAGASGVPDTQYF. CDR3 nucleotides: TGTGCCAGCAGCTTAGCTGGGGCTAGCGGGGTTCCAGATACGCAGTATTTT.

V gene TRBV5-1 combines with J gene TRBJ2-3; 11 bases are a match to TRBD1. This CDR3 region has 16 residues. Per germline, CDR1 SGHRS and CDR2 YFSETQ. The trim removed 4 bases at V and 4 bases at J, leaving 8 bases unmatched. The chain's CDR3 is CASSPTGTGGADTQYF. CDR3 coding DNA: TGCGCCAGCAGCCCAACCGGGACAGGGGGAGCAGATACGCAGTATTTT.

The V and J genes are TRBV24-1 and TRBJ1-2; possibly TRBD1 for D (6 bases). Germline assignment: CDR1 KGHDR and CDR2 SFDVKD. V was shortened by 4 bases and J by 4 bases, with 15 bases between the two germline ends. The CDR3 has 15 residues. CDR3 loop: CATSEPTGYGYGYTF. The CDR3 DNA sequence: TGTGCCACCAGTGAGCCAACAGGGTACGGCTATGGCTACACCTTC.

V gene TRBV5-1 combines with J gene TRBJ2-2; TRBD2 is a possible D gene (5 bases). Germline V CDR1 and CDR2: SGHRS, YFSETQ. Trimming took 4 bases from V and 0 from J, leaving 10 bases between them. The CDR3 sequence is 15 residues long. This chain's CDR3 is CASSPWRSNTGELFF. CDR3 nucleotide sequence: TGCGCCAGCAGCCCTTGGAGGTCGAACACCGGGGAGCTGTTTTTT.

This clone has only a few counts. This chain uses TRBV29-1 with TRBJ2-1; the match to TRBD1 covers 9 bases. With V trimmed by 3 bases and J by 3 bases, 9 bases remained unmatched. This CDR3 has 16 residues. In germline, CDR1 is SQVTM, CDR2 ANQGSEA. Here the CDR3 DNA reads TGCAGCGTTGATGGGCCCCGGGACAGGGTCTACAATGAGCAGTTCTTC. Translation gives CSVDGPRDRVYNEQFF.

This clone is a singleton in its sample. The gene calls are TRBV2 and TRBJ1-4, with unresolved D. V lost 11 bases, J lost 6 bases, and 13 bases lay in between. Germline V gene sequence: CDR1 SNHLY, CDR2 FYNNEI. The CDR3 runs to 12 residues. Here the CDR3 DNA reads TGTGCCGGCCGGGTCTCTTATGAAAAACTGTTTTTT. The encoded protein is CAGRVSYEKLFF.

The chain employs TRBV4-1 and TRBJ2-7; 7 bases agree with TRBD1. Germline V gives CDR1 MGHRA, CDR2 YSYEKL. This CDR3 is built from 15 residues. Unmatched junction bases numbered 6, after V lost 4 bases and J lost 0 bases. The chain's CDR3 is CASSRLRDSSYEQYF. CDR3 nucleotide sequence: TGCGCCAGCAGCCGGCTTCGGGACAGCTCCTACGAGCAGTACTTC.

This rearrangement joins TRBV29-1 to TRBJ1-2, with a weak D call TRBD1 (6 bases). The V end lost 6 bases, the J end lost 8 bases, and 19 bases lay between the germline ends. The CDR3 sequence is 13 residues long. Germline CDR1 reads SQVTM; CDR2 reads ANQGSEA. In DNA, the CDR3 is TGCAGCGTAGTGTTCCAGGGGATCGGAGGCTACACCTTC. The encoded protein is CSVVFQGIGGYTF. The variable domain in full, completed from reference TRBV29-1 and TRBJ1-2, reads SAVISQKPSRDICQRGTSLTIQCQVDSQVTMMFWYRQQPGQSLTLIATANQGSEATYESGFVIDKFPISRPNLTFSTLTVSNMSPEDSSIYLCSVVFQGIGGYTFGSGTRLTVV.

This clone was seen a few times. V and J are TRBV5-1 and TRBJ1-1; 7 positions agree with TRBD1. The germline V gene has CDR1 SGHRS and CDR2 YFSETQ. The V segment lost 4 bases and the J segment 0 bases; nucleotides outside the gene matches: 9. The length of the CDR3 is 16 residues. In nucleotides, the CDR3 is TGCGCCAGCAGCCCAACGACAGGGTCCATGAACACTGAAGCTTTCTTT. Translation gives CASSPTTGSMNTEAFF. The variable domain in full, with the rest retrieved from reference TRBV5-1 and TRBJ1-1, is KAGVTQTPRYLIKTRGQQVTLSCSPISGHRSVSWYQQTPGQGLQFLFEYFSETQRNKGNFPGRFSGRQFSNSRSEMNVSTLELGDSALYLCASSPTTGSMNTEAFFGQGTRLTVV.

This sequence joins TRBV9 and TRBJ2-1, with 7 nucleotides matching TRBD2. In germline, CDR1 is SGDLS, CDR2 YYNGEE. The CDR3 has 14 amino acids. V lost 4 bases and J lost 6; bases outside the gene matches: 7. This CDR3 reads CASSPGTTANEQFF. In DNA form, the CDR3 reads TGTGCCAGCAGCCCCGGGACTACCGCCAATGAGCAGTTCTTC.

The gene calls are TRBV27 and TRBJ2-7, with 10 bases lining up with TRBD1. Germline CDR1 is MNHEY and CDR2 is SMNVEV (reference sequence). The CDR3 loop spans 16 amino acids. The trim removed 1 base at V and 3 bases at J, leaving 6 bases unmatched. The CDR3 loop is CASSLLGTGENYEQYF. DNA of the CDR3: TGTGCCAGCAGTTTATTAGGGACAGGGGAGAACTACGAGCAGTACTTC.

V gene TRBV3-1 (or the pseudogene TRBV3-2) combines with J gene TRBJ1-3; 7 bases map to TRBD1. From germline, CDR1 is LGHDT and CDR2 YNNKEL (reference sequence). The CDR3 is 14 amino acids. The V and J ends lost 10 bases and 0 bases, in that order; junction bases with no gene match: 6. CDR3 protein: CATTGTDSGNTIYF. Here the CDR3 DNA reads TGTGCCACCACTGGGACAGACTCTGGAAACACCATATATTTT.

The chain couples TRBV7-9 to TRBJ2-3; D is unclear. Germline V gene data show CDR1 as SEHNR and CDR2 as FQNEAQ (reference sequence). The V and J ends lost 2 bases and 0 bases respectively, with 9 bases between them. CDR3 size: 15 residues. CDR3 sequence (DNA): TGTGCCAGCAGCTTATTGTCGCAGAGCACAGATACGCAGTATTTT. As protein: CASSLLSQSTDTQYF. Supplemented by reference TRBV7-9 and TRBJ2-3, the full variable domain reads DTGVSQNPRHKITKRGQNVTFRCDPISEHNRLYWYRQTLGQGPEFLTYFQNEAQLEKSRLLSDRFSAERPKGSFSTLEIQRTEQGDSAMYLCASSLLSQSTDTQYFGPGTRLTVL.

The rearrangement uses TRBV3-1 (or the pseudogene TRBV3-2) and TRBJ1-6; 7 nucleotides line up with TRBD1. Germline CDR1 reads LGHDT; CDR2 reads YNNKEL (reference sequence). V trimming: 4 bases; J trimming: 6 bases; junction bases outside the gene matches: 9. The CDR3 runs 16 residues. In nucleotides, the CDR3 is TGTGCCAGCAGCCCTCAAAAGGGACAGCTTAATTCACCCCTCCACTTT. Translating gives CASSPQKGQLNSPLHF.

The chain carries TRBV9 and TRBJ2-2, with D possibly being TRBD1 (7 bases). V was clipped by 2 bases and J by 4 bases, with 12 bases between them. This CDR3 is 15 amino acids long. CDR1 and CDR2 (germline): SGDLS, YYNGEE. The CDR3 reads CASSVNRGGTGELFF. Here the CDR3 DNA reads TGTGCCAGCAGCGTCAACAGGGGAGGCACCGGGGAGCTGTTTTTT.

The gene calls are TRBV11-2 and TRBJ2-7; D uncertain. Germline assignment: CDR1 SGHAT and CDR2 FQNNGV. The CDR3 is 16 amino acids. V lost 4 bases to trimming and J lost 0 bases, with 16 bases between them. CDR3 loop: CASSSIIRPSSYEQYF. The CDR3 DNA follows: TGTGCCAGCAGCTCGATCATCAGGCCCAGCTCCTACGAGCAGTACTTC.